This T cell receptor beta chain was identified in a study of cytomegalovirus exposure and HLA in healthy donors. PCR employed 60 Vbeta and 13 Jbeta primers. Here immunoSEQ multiplex PCR was the method, and the copy in TCRdb shows in-frame clones only, minus some. The repertoire consists of around 150,000 clones, with approximately 80% occurring once and the leading ten covering 1.5%. Whole-study findings and limits: Researchers reported in a later analysis that a missense DCLRE1C variant was tied to TCR beta V- and J-gene trimming.

Per germline, CDR1 SGHNT and CDR2 YENEEA. This CDR3 contains 14 residues. Between the trimmed V and J ends, which lost 3 bases and 2 bases, there was a span of 9 bases. With respect to this clone: Its antigen is not known.

The TCR comes from a woman younger than 30 in good health and CMV-seronegative. The chain carries TRBV11-3 and TRBJ2-3; D might be TRBD1 (5 bases). The sample was PBMCs. In nucleotides, the CDR3 is TGTGCCAGCAGCTTGGCAGGACACACAGATACGCAGTATTTT. This codes for CASSLAGHTDTQYF.